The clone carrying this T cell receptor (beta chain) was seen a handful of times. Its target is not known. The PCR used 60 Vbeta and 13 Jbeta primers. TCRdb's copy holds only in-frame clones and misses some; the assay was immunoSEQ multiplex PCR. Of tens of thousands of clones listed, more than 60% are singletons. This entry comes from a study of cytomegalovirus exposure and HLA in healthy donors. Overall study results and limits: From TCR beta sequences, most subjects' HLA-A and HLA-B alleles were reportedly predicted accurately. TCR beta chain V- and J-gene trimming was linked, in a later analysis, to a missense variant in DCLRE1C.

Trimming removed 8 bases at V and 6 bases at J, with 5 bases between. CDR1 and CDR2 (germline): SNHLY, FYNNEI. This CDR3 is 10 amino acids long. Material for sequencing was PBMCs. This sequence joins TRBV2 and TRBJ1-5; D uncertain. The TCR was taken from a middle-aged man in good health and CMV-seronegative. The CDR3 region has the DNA TGTGCCAGCGGGAGTCAGCCCCAGCATTTT. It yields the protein CASGSQPQHF.